The rows below give T cell receptor beta chains drawn from one sample of a study of breast tumors, draining lymph nodes, adjacent tissues. TCRdb itself ran the multiplex PCR reads through MiXCR, one entry per CDR3 protein. This table holds about 220,000 distinct CDR3 sequences, 30% to 35% found once. Sample: axillary lymph node tissue. These receptors were obtained from a female donor with breast cancer. Some clones in this sample may be carry-over from other donors' samples. The CDR3 runs from the conserved cysteine through the conserved F or W. The order of the fields is J gene, D gene, clone size, V gene, CDR3 DNA, CDR3 protein. D genes are given only for firm matches. A clone size is listed for some rows: how often the clone was seen (once, few, many), or a class if it is expanded.

j_gene: TRBJ1-5
d_gene: NA
abundance: NA
v_gene: TRBV19
CDR3nt: TGTGCCAGTAGTATTCGACGGGGAAGCAATCAGCCCCAGCATTTT
CDR3aa: CASSIRRGSNQPQHF

j_gene: TRBJ1-2
d_gene: NA
abundance: many
v_gene: TRBV7-8
CDR3nt: TGTGCCAGCAGCTTATGGTTCGGGCAGGAGAACTATGGCTACACCTTC
CDR3aa: CASSLWFGQENYGYTF

j_gene: TRBJ2-7
d_gene: NA
abundance: many
v_gene: TRBV5-1
CDR3nt: TGCGCCAGCAGCTTGGGGGCAGGAAACGAGCAGTACTTC
CDR3aa: CASSLGAGNEQYF

j_gene: TRBJ2-1
d_gene: TRBD2
abundance: many
v_gene: TRBV20-1
CDR3nt: TGCAGTGCTAGAGCTAGCGGGAGTGTATATGAGCAGTTCTTC
CDR3aa: CSARASGSVYEQFF

j_gene: TRBJ1-1
d_gene: TRBD1
abundance: NA
v_gene: TRBV20-1
CDR3nt: TGCAGTGCTAGAGAGACAGGGGACACTGAAGCTTTCTTT
CDR3aa: CSARETGDTEAFF

j_gene: TRBJ2-5
d_gene: TRBD2
abundance: many
v_gene: TRBV6-6
CDR3nt: TGTGCCAGCACCCCCGGTAGCGGGAGAGGAGAGACCCAGTACTTC
CDR3aa: CASTPGSGRGETQYF

j_gene: TRBJ2-3
d_gene: NA
abundance: few
v_gene: TRBV30
CDR3nt: TGTGCCTGGGGACCTATTGGAGATACGCAGTATTTT
CDR3aa: CAWGPIGDTQYF

j_gene: TRBJ2-7
d_gene: NA
abundance: many
v_gene: TRBV4-3
CDR3nt: TGCGCCAGCAGCCAAGATAGAGGACAGACATACGAGCAGTACTTC
CDR3aa: CASSQDRGQTYEQYF

j_gene: TRBJ1-5
d_gene: NA
abundance: many
v_gene: TRBV29-1
CDR3nt: TGCAGCGTTGCGGGAGGGACGGGCAATCAGCCCCAGCATTTT
CDR3aa: CSVAGGTGNQPQHF

j_gene: TRBJ2-1
d_gene: TRBD2
abundance: few
v_gene: TRBV7-2
CDR3nt: TGTGCCAGCAGCTTAGAGGGTAGCGGGGGGGGGCAGTTCTTC
CDR3aa: CASSLEGSGGGQFF

j_gene: TRBJ1-5
d_gene: NA
abundance: many
v_gene: TRBV7-2
CDR3nt: TGTGCCAGCAGCTTACAGATCAATCAGCCCCAGCATTTT
CDR3aa: CASSLQINQPQHF

j_gene: TRBJ2-5
d_gene: TRBD1
abundance: many
v_gene: TRBV7-2
CDR3nt: TGTGCCAGCAGCTTTGACAGGGGGCTGGGGGAGACCCAGTACTTC
CDR3aa: CASSFDRGLGETQYF

j_gene: TRBJ2-1
d_gene: NA
abundance: many
v_gene: TRBV29-1
CDR3nt: TGCAGCGTTGTGGGTGCCCAGTTCTTC
CDR3aa: CSVVGAQFF

j_gene: TRBJ1-2
d_gene: TRBD1
abundance: many
v_gene: TRBV7-9
CDR3nt: TGTGCCAGCAGCTTACAGGGGGCGCGGAGGGGATCTGGCTACACCTTC
CDR3aa: CASSLQGARRGSGYTF

j_gene: TRBJ2-3
d_gene: TRBD2
abundance: NA
v_gene: TRBV2
CDR3nt: TGTGCCAGCAGTGCGGGGGGGATCACAGATACGCAGTATTTT
CDR3aa: CASSAGGITDTQYF

j_gene: TRBJ2-1
d_gene: NA
abundance: NA
v_gene: TRBV2
CDR3nt: TGTGCCAGCAGTGAAGCGGTCCGAGAGCAGTTCTTC
CDR3aa: CASSEAVREQFF

j_gene: TRBJ1-1
d_gene: NA
abundance: few
v_gene: TRBV12-3/TRBV12-4
CDR3nt: TGTGCCAGCAGTTCTAGGACGCTGAACACTGAAGCTTTCTTT
CDR3aa: CASSSRTLNTEAFF

j_gene: TRBJ1-2
d_gene: NA
abundance: once
v_gene: TRBV4-3
CDR3nt: TGCGCCAGCAGCCAAGTGGACGGAAACTATGACTACACCTTC
CDR3aa: CASSQVDGNYDYTF

j_gene: TRBJ2-7
d_gene: TRBD2
abundance: many
v_gene: TRBV11-2
CDR3nt: TGTGCCAGCAGCTTACTTGCTAGCGGAACATTATACGAGCAGTACTTC
CDR3aa: CASSLLASGTLYEQYF

j_gene: TRBJ1-4
d_gene: NA
abundance: many
v_gene: TRBV20-1
CDR3nt: TGCAGTGCTAGAGAACTACAGGGTTTAGGGGAAAAACTGTTTTTT
CDR3aa: CSARELQGLGEKLFF

j_gene: TRBJ2-6
d_gene: NA
abundance: NA
v_gene: TRBV9
CDR3nt: TGTGCCAGCAGCGGAGGGACAGGGGCCAACGTCCTGACTTTC
CDR3aa: CASSGGTGANVLTF

j_gene: TRBJ1-1
d_gene: NA
abundance: NA
v_gene: TRBV7-8
CDR3nt: TGTGCTACAGGAGAAATGAACACTGAAGCTTTCTTT
CDR3aa: CATGEMNTEAFF

j_gene: TRBJ2-6
d_gene: NA
abundance: many
v_gene: TRBV15
CDR3nt: TGTGCCACCAGCAGAGTGGGAGTCTCTGGGGCCAACGTCCTGACTTTC
CDR3aa: CATSRVGVSGANVLTF

j_gene: TRBJ1-1
d_gene: NA
abundance: few
v_gene: TRBV12-3/TRBV12-4
CDR3nt: TGTGCCAGCAGCCCGGAGGACATGGGCACTGAAGCTTTCTTT
CDR3aa: CASSPEDMGTEAFF

j_gene: TRBJ2-7
d_gene: NA
abundance: NA
v_gene: TRBV15
CDR3nt: TGTGCCACCAGCAGTATACAGGGCGTCGAGCAGTACTTC
CDR3aa: CATSSIQGVEQYF

j_gene: TRBJ1-2
d_gene: TRBD1
abundance: NA
v_gene: TRBV6-6
CDR3nt: TGTGCCGGGAGGACAGGGGGCTACTATGGCTACACCTTC
CDR3aa: CAGRTGGYYGYTF

j_gene: TRBJ2-5
d_gene: TRBD2
abundance: many
v_gene: TRBV6-7
CDR3nt: TGTGCCAGCAGTTACTCCATCCCGGGACTAGCGGGGGACCCCCAAGAGACCCAGTACTTC
CDR3aa: CASSYSIPGLAGDPQETQYF

j_gene: TRBJ1-1
d_gene: NA
abundance: NA
v_gene: TRBV19
CDR3nt: TGTGCCAGTAGCATGTCGGAGGGTTTCACTGAAGCTTTCTTT
CDR3aa: CASSMSEGFTEAFF

j_gene: TRBJ1-2
d_gene: TRBD1
abundance: many
v_gene: TRBV4-3
CDR3nt: TGCGCCAGCAGCCAAGAGACAGGGGGGTATGGCTACACCTTC
CDR3aa: CASSQETGGYGYTF

j_gene: TRBJ1-1
d_gene: NA
abundance: NA
v_gene: TRBV7-9
CDR3nt: TGTGCCAGCAGCCTTCGGGAGCGGAACACTGAAGCTTTCTTT
CDR3aa: CASSLRERNTEAFF

j_gene: TRBJ1-2
d_gene: NA
abundance: once
v_gene: TRBV7-8
CDR3nt: TGTGCCAACAGACTAGCGGTGGATACCGACTATGGCTACCCCTTC
CDR3aa: CANRLAVDTDYGYPF

j_gene: TRBJ1-3
d_gene: NA
abundance: NA
v_gene: TRBV7-9
CDR3nt: TGTGCCAGCAGCCTGAACAGGTTCTCTGGAAACACCATATATTTT
CDR3aa: CASSLNRFSGNTIYF

j_gene: TRBJ1-6
d_gene: NA
abundance: few
v_gene: TRBV5-4
CDR3nt: TGTGCCAGCAGCCTGGAGTCGGGGATCTCACCCCTCCACTTT
CDR3aa: CASSLESGISPLHF

j_gene: TRBJ2-1
d_gene: TRBD2
abundance: NA
v_gene: TRBV6-6
CDR3nt: TGTGCCAGCAGTCCCGGGTCCCGGGGGGGCTCCTACAATGAGCAGTTCTTC
CDR3aa: CASSPGSRGGSYNEQFF

j_gene: TRBJ1-6
d_gene: NA
abundance: few
v_gene: TRBV7-2
CDR3nt: TGTACCAGCAGCTTAGCACCCCAGGTTACCTCCTATAATCCACCCCTCCACTTT
CDR3aa: CTSSLAPQVTSYNPPLHF

j_gene: TRBJ1-3
d_gene: NA
abundance: many
v_gene: TRBV7-6
CDR3nt: TGTGCCAGCAGCTTAGGGGGGACAAGAACTGGAAACACCATATATTTT
CDR3aa: CASSLGGTRTGNTIYF

j_gene: TRBJ2-5
d_gene: TRBD1
abundance: many
v_gene: TRBV20-1
CDR3nt: TGCAGTGCTGAACAGGGGATCGTCCAAGAGACCCAGTACTTC
CDR3aa: CSAEQGIVQETQYF

j_gene: TRBJ2-7
d_gene: TRBD2
abundance: NA
v_gene: TRBV10-3
CDR3nt: TGTGCCATCAGTGTAGGGACTAGCGGGAGGGCTGCATACTACGAGCAGTACTTC
CDR3aa: CAISVGTSGRAAYYEQYF

j_gene: TRBJ1-5
d_gene: NA
abundance: NA
v_gene: TRBV20-1
CDR3nt: TGCAGTGCTAGAACAGAGACCCAGCATTTT
CDR3aa: CSARTETQHF

j_gene: TRBJ2-7
d_gene: TRBD1
abundance: NA
v_gene: TRBV28
CDR3nt: TGTGCCAGCAGCGCGCCCGGACAGGGGGCGAGTGCCTACGAGCAGTACTTC
CDR3aa: CASSAPGQGASAYEQYF

j_gene: TRBJ2-3
d_gene: NA
abundance: few
v_gene: TRBV3-1
CDR3nt: TGTGCCAGCAGCACAGGGAGCCCAGATACGCAGTATTTT
CDR3aa: CASSTGSPDTQYF